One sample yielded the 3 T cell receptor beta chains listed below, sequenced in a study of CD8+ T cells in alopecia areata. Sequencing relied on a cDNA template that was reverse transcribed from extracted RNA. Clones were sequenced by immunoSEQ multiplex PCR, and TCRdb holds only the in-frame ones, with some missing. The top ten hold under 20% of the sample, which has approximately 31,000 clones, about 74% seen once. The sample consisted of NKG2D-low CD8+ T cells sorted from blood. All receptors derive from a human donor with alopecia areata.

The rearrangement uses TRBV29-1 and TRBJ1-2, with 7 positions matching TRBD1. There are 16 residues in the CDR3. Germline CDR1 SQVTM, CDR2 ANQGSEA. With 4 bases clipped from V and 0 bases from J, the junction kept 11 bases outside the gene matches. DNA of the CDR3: TGCAGCGTTGTTAATGTGGGGACAGTAGCTAACTATGGCTACACCTTC. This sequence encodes CSVVNVGTVANYGYTF.

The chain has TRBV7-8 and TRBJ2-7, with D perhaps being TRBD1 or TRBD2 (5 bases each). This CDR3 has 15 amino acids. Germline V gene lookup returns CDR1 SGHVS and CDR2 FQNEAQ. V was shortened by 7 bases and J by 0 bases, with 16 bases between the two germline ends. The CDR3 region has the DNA TGTGCCAGCACCCCGGAAGGGACGCCCTCCTACGAGCAGTACTTC. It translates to CASTPEGTPSYEQYF.

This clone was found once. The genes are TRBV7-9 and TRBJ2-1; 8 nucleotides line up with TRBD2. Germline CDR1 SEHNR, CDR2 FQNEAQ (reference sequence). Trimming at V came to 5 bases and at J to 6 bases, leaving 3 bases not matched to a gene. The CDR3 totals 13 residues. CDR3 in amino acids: CASSPGLGNEQFF. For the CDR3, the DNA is TGTGCCAGCAGCCCGGGACTAGGCAATGAGCAGTTCTTC. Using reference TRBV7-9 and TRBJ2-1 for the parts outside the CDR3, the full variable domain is DTGVSQNPRHKITKRGQNVTFRCDPISEHNRLYWYRQTLGQGPEFLTYFQNEAQLEKSRLLSDRFSAERPKGSFSTLEIQRTEQGDSAMYLCASSPGLGNEQFFGPGTRLTVL.